The source of this T cell receptor beta chain is a study of cytomegalovirus exposure and HLA in healthy donors (dated by TCRdb to the late 2010s). Some background on the complete study: An earlier analysis of several hundred of the donors reported about 250 Gb of sequence data and about 100 million unique TCR beta sequences from about 180 million T cells. Donor age, sex, ethnicity and CMV serostatus were compiled alongside the repertoire data. Genome-wide SNP genotypes for about 60% of the 666 donors were used in a later genetic analysis, which treated that subset as a discovery cohort. The study aimed to test whether signatures of past pathogen exposure could be identified by cataloging public T cell receptors. Typing coverage varied by locus: roughly 629-640 donors for A, B, C, DRB1 and DQB1; more than 500 for DQA1; about 590 for DPA1; about 450 for DPB1. Rather than using new phenotypic data, the later analysis identified candidate immune exposures from TCR beta sequences and from how often those sequences occurred across donors. Class I and class II HLA loci were covered by the typing at four-digit resolution. Of the 300 to 450 genotyped donors, approximately 81% were placed in the genetic ancestry cluster associated with self-reported Caucasian donors. The study profiled the T cell repertoires of 500 to 800 subjects by immunosequencing and related them to cytomegalovirus serostatus. All discovery cohort repertoires had been generated on a single sequencing platform. A later analysis re-analyzed previously published TCR beta repertoires from roughly 690 donors and added high-resolution HLA genotyping to study TCR occurrence patterns. Across 300 to 500 genotyped donors of the cohort, an average of approximately 220,000 unique TCR beta nucleotide sequences per donor were sequenced, and 15% to 20% of those sequences were non-productive. Four to six DR-DQ haplotypes were handled as single units for association and clustering, since linkage in the cohort was strong. To predict cytomegalovirus infection status, the study brought together high-throughput TCR immunosequencing, statistical association of individual TCRs with disease status, and machine learning. Besides the first cohort of around 670 subjects, a separate validation cohort made up of over 100 different subjects was used. An early release covering about 600 HLA-typed donors comprised approximately 290 gigabases of sequencing data and around 85 million unique TCR sequences. In an earlier analysis of 550 to 700 of the donors, high-throughput TCR beta sequencing was used to judge whether each TCR beta V gene segment behaved as functional or pseudogenic. Points the paper makes about the study in general: Specific HLA alleles were associated with 18,000 or so TCR beta sequences at a false discovery rate of 0.05 in a later analysis. In a later analysis, several top co-occurrence clusters were reported to appear linked to parvovirus B19, influenza, CMV and Epstein-Barr virus. A later genetic analysis reported fewer N-insertions in productive TCRs among donors in an Asian-associated ancestry cluster than the roughly 620-donor mean. While some public TCRs were present in many individuals, most TCR sequences turned up only very rarely across donors. HLA typing was unavailable for some donors at each locus, so association tests used only the typed subset. Some IMGT-functional V segments, including TRBV6-2 and TRBV6-3, could not be told apart with the 87-base-pair reads, so those segments were excluded. Only TCR beta chains were sequenced in this cohort, and the absence of alpha or paired-chain data limited detectable features. In vitro tests confirmed that a few of the cytomegalovirus-associated TCR beta chains recognize cytomegalovirus antigens. In a later analysis, HLA-associated TCR beta chains were found to be more clonally expanded and to have lower generation probabilities than equally common non-associated chains. Assigning TCR associations to individual alleles was difficult when HLA alleles, especially DR and DQ, strongly co-occurred. A further reported finding was that TCR beta sequences accurately predicted the HLA-A and HLA-B alleles for most subjects in the first cohort. A cluster of highly shared sequence variants was judged likely to be a technical artifact of the sequencing pipeline. In a later analysis, TCR association rates were found to vary across HLA loci, with the most associated TCRs seen for DRB1 alleles and the fewest for HLA-C alleles. An earlier analysis of around 500 of the donors showed that most TCR beta V segments appeared in productive rearrangements either about 90% or about 30% of the time, which broadly matched IMGT annotations. A later analysis found that most CMV-associated TCR beta chains appeared HLA-restricted, with HLA associations seemingly driven largely by CMV exposure. Roughly 15 rarely observed V segments, including chromosome 9 orphons, were excluded from the earlier analysis of approximately 600 of the donors because counts were too low. Cytomegalovirus status was reported to be diagnosed by the classifier with high specificity and sensitivity in both the original and validation cohorts. Roughly uniform sequencing depth across donors was assumed in presence/absence analyses, although this assumption may not hold. A later genetic analysis associated a missense DCLRE1C variant with V-gene and J-gene trimming of TCR beta chains, and an independent cohort replicated the association. Immune exposure information for the cohort was limited to CMV serostatus. The study gave a list of 150 to 200 TCR beta chains associated with cytomegalovirus. Correlated functional status among segregating V segments might reflect linkage disequilibrium, but an unknown experimental factor could not be ruled out. The authors suggested that the approach could potentially be generalized to other disease states and immunological phenotypes.

In the case of this clone: What this receptor recognizes is not known. No much larger clone is present one base from it, and per-base qualities are unavailable.

The library was obtained by the immunoSEQ multiplex PCR assay. For the multiplex PCR, a mixture combining 60 forward primers for TCR Vbeta segments and 13 reverse primers for TCR Jbeta segments was used. Amplification of the CDR3 region of rearranged TCR beta genes was performed with a multiplex PCR assay on genomic DNA. The Illumina HiSeq System was used to sequence the amplified TCR beta libraries as 87-base-pair reads. Regarding the original processing steps: A later analysis tallied around 87 million unique TCR beta chains across the 666 repertoires, and roughly 11 million of those chains were shared by two or more donors. A nearest-neighbor algorithm error-corrected the raw reads and collapsed the reads into unique sequences, merging closely related sequences to remove PCR and sequencing errors. To assign V, D and J gene segments, CDR3 sequences were aligned to IMGT reference sequences. For a sequence to be retained, at least a six-nucleotide match to both a V gene segment and a J gene segment was required. Rearrangements were classified as productive when the CDR3 lacked stop codons and remained in frame with V and J, and all other rearrangements were classified as non-productive. Following IMGT convention, CDR3 was defined as the stretch from the second conserved V-encoded cysteine to the conserved J-encoded phenylalanine. The earlier analysis of about 640 of the donors excluded any sequence lacking an unambiguous match to a single V gene segment. In an earlier analysis of 587 of the donors, V segments were called functional above 56.7% productive rearrangements and were called segregating when the between-donor standard deviation exceeded 5%. To diagnose cytomegalovirus status from the catalog of TCR beta chain sequences, a statistical classification framework was built. A later analysis assigned V and J genes by comparing TCR nucleotide sequences with IMGT/GENE-DB human TR gene sequences. A later analysis assigned CDR3 sequences and most-parsimonious VDJ recombination scenarios with the TCRdist pipeline. In a later analysis, each TCR beta chain was defined by its CDR3 amino acid sequence together with its V-gene family, and reads lacking a unique V-gene family were excluded. To address suspected cross-contamination and a sequencing artifact, a later analysis removed under 600 highly shared, low-generation-probability nucleotide sequences. A later analysis calculated a clonal expansion index for each public chain from normalized within-repertoire ranks of inferred template counts. A later analysis computed generation probabilities with a VDJ recombination model fitted to out-of-frame rearrangements, and checked the results against IGoR. In a later analysis, hypergeometric tests were used to score TCR-TCR, TCR-HLA and TCR-CMV co-occurrence, with a repertoire-size bias correction applied to TCR pairs. In a later analysis, false discovery rates were estimated by permuting HLA or CMV assignments 20 times. In a later analysis, co-occurring TCRs were grouped using DBSCAN, and TCRdist sequence similarity was added for clustering within HLA-allele-positive subsets. Repertoires with fewer than 30,000 or more than 120,000 public chains, plus five repertoires with anomalous nucleotide sharing, were excluded from co-occurrence clustering. What TCRdb holds here is the immuneACCESS table cut down to in-frame rearrangements. Part of the clones is not present; checked against another copy, under half of the missing clones reflect an unresolved V gene, and the others are unexplained. The V and J calls and clone size were taken over from that table, and D and trimming were inferred from the DNA. The sample includes 200,000 to 250,000 clones, with approximately 82% observed a single time. Over 0.5% of the sample belongs to the ten largest clones.

V is trimmed back by 5 bases and J by 0 bases, and the junction contains 9 bases that no gene match accounts for. From the germline V gene, CDR1 is KGHSH and CDR2 is LQKENI. The CDR3 numbers 16 residues from cysteine through phenylalanine. The sequence is cut down to CDR3 DNA, 48 bases in frame from base 1. The cohort was made up of 666 healthy bone marrow donors. At the time of sampling, all cohort members were nominally healthy, though unrecorded immune exposures were likely present. The donor was CMV seronegative and belonged to the group of 352 seronegative cohort members. A peripheral blood sample was provided by each donor, and peripheral blood mononuclear cells were used for TCR beta sequencing. The Qiagen DNeasy Blood Extraction Kit was used to extract genomic DNA from the blood cell samples.

The clonotype originates from a middle-aged woman in good health and CMV-seronegative. The sequencing input was PBMCs. This receptor chain uses TRBV18 and TRBJ2-7; TRBD1 aligns with 8 central bases. The DNA sequence is given as TGTGCCAGCTCATCTACAGGGGGTGAAAGCTCCTACGAGCAGTACTTC. Its protein is CASSSTGGESSYEQYF.